Following are 15 T cell receptor beta chains from one sample sequenced in a study of blood T cell repertoires in COVID-19. Assay: immunoSEQ multiplex PCR; the TCRdb copy retains only in-frame clones and omits some. The profile shows under 300,000 clones, 90% to 95% of them singletons. Sequences were obtained from PBMCs or T cells enriched from blood (not recorded which). These receptors all stem from a woman aged 18-35 years who had recovered from COVID-19.

The chain links TRBV6-5 to TRBJ2-7; D not resolved. The CDR3 covers 11 residues. Germline V gene lookup returns CDR1 MNHEY and CDR2 SVGAGI. The CDR3 here is CGVVSSYEQYF. CDR3 in DNA: TGTGGTGTAGTTTCTTCCTACGAGCAGTACTTC.

The chain couples TRBV11-3 to TRBJ2-2, with 7 nucleotides matching TRBD2. Trimming cost V 3 bases and J 1 base; bases outside gene matches: 2. The CDR3 contains 15 residues. Germline CDR1 and CDR2: SGHNT and YENEEA. The CDR3 reads CASSFGGGNTGELFF. The CDR3, as DNA: TGTGCCAGCAGCTTTGGCGGGGGGAACACCGGGGAGCTGTTTTTT.

The chain recombines TRBV10-1 with TRBJ1-1, with no clear D. The germline V gene has CDR1 WNHNN and CDR2 SYGVQD (reference sequence). This CDR3 is built from 11 residues. Trimming removed 4 bases at V and 3 bases at J, with 3 bases between. Here the CDR3 DNA reads TGCGCCAGCAGTGGCGACACTGAAGCTTTCTTT. It is translated as CASSGDTEAFF.

The chain links TRBV4-1 to TRBJ2-3; 12 nucleotides agree with TRBD2. With V trimmed by 3 bases and J by 7 bases, 5 bases remained unmatched. Germline CDR1 is MGHRA and CDR2 is YSYEKL. The CDR3 totals 15 residues. CDR3 amino acids: CASSQTSGRSNTQYF. CDR3 bases: TGCGCCAGCAGCCAGACTAGCGGGAGATCGAATACGCAGTATTTT.

This chain uses TRBV4-2 with TRBJ1-2; D may be TRBD1 (5 bases). The germline gives CDR1 LGHNA, CDR2 YNFKEQ. The CDR3 has 14 residues. The ends were cut back, 0 bases at V and 5 bases at J, with 10 bases in the middle. Written as DNA, the CDR3 is TGTGCCAGCAGCCAAGAATTAAGGGGATATGGCTACACCTTC. Translation gives CASSQELRGYGYTF.

V usage is TRBV28 and J usage is TRBJ2-3, with TRBD2 matching over 10 bases. The germline V gene encodes CDR1 MDHEN and CDR2 SYDVKM. V shed 5 bases, J shed 1 base, and the junction held 3 bases outside the gene matches. This CDR3 comprises 15 residues. CDR3 amino acids: CASSPGTSGTDTQYF. CDR3 DNA: TGTGCCAGCAGTCCAGGGACTAGCGGCACAGATACGCAGTATTTT.

The V gene is TRBV27, the J gene TRBJ2-6; unclear D gene. The germline V gene encodes CDR1 MNHEY and CDR2 SMNVEV (reference sequence). This CDR3 has 13 amino acids. V lost 6 bases and J lost 4, with 7 bases in between. This CDR3 reads CASRAAGANVLTF. In DNA, the CDR3 is TGTGCCAGCAGGGCAGCGGGGGCCAACGTCCTGACTTTC.

This clone was seen once. The J gene is TRBJ2-5, the V gene TRBV24-1; 8 bases are a match to TRBD2. Germline lookup yields CDR1 KGHDR and CDR2 SFDVKD. The J segment lost 1 base and the V segment lost 4 bases, leaving 7 bases of the junction unmatched. This CDR3 region has 16 residues. CDR3 DNA: TGTGCCACCAGTGACCGGACTAGCAGGCTCCAAGAGACCCAGTACTTC. This codes for CATSDRTSRLQETQYF.

The V gene is TRBV6-5, the J gene TRBJ1-1, with D possibly matching TRBD1 (5 bases). CDR1 MNHEY and CDR2 SVGAGI come from the germline V gene. The CDR3 has 15 amino acids. Trimming took off 5 bases at V and 2 bases at J, with 15 bases between the two ends. The CDR3 DNA reads TGTGCCAGCAGTCATACAGGTTGGACAAACACTGAAGCTTTCTTT. Translated, it gives CASSHTGWTNTEAFF.

The CDR3 here is CAISRTRYEQYF. Written as DNA, the CDR3 is TGTGCCATCTCGCGGACACGCTACGAGCAGTACTTC. This sequence joins TRBV10-3 and TRBJ2-7, with D maybe TRBD1 (5 bases). The V gene lost 8 bases and the J gene lost 3 bases, with 11 bases spanning the gap. This CDR3 is 12 amino acids long. Germline CDR1 ENHRY, CDR2 SYGVKD.

This clone was seen once. The chain links TRBV7-8 to TRBJ1-2; 8 bases map to TRBD1. The V and J ends lost 3 bases and 5 bases, in that order; junction bases with no gene match: 8. The CDR3 is made up of 15 amino acids. From germline, CDR1 is SGHVS and CDR2 FQNEAQ. The CDR3 sequence: CASSFSDRGLYGYTF. Written as DNA, the CDR3 is TGTGCCAGCAGCTTCTCCGACAGGGGATTATATGGCTACACCTTC.

This clone appeared a few times. This chain links TRBV9 with TRBJ1-5, with no clear D. Germline-derived CDR1 and CDR2 are SGDLS and YYNGEE. The CDR3 extends over 14 amino acids. Trimming removed 1 base at V and 8 bases at J, with 13 bases between. In DNA form, the CDR3 reads TGTGCCAGCAGCGTAAGGGATATCGGGGAGCCCCAGCATTTT. This encodes CASSVRDIGEPQHF.

The chain employs TRBV2 and TRBJ1-1; 7 bases align to TRBD1. CDR3 length: 13 amino acids. With V trimmed by 6 bases and J by 5 bases, 6 bases remained unmatched. Germline CDR1 is SNHLY and CDR2 is FYNNEI. The CDR3 protein is CASSETGRTEAFF. CDR3 sequence (DNA): TGTGCCAGCAGCGAGACAGGGCGGACTGAAGCTTTCTTT.

V gene TRBV28 combines with J gene TRBJ1-1; D is uncertain. Germline V lookup: CDR1 MDHEN, CDR2 SYDVKM. The CDR3 runs to 16 residues. V was trimmed by 6 bases and J by 1 base, leaving 18 bases between them. The CDR3: CASSPSLGRRNTEAFF. The CDR3 DNA sequence: TGTGCCAGCAGCCCTAGTCTTGGCCGGCGGAACACTGAAGCTTTCTTT. The whole variable domain, remainder taken from reference TRBV28 and TRBJ1-1, is DVKVTQSSRYLVKRTGEKVFLECVQDMDHENMFWYRQDPGLGLRLIYFSYDVKMKEKGDIPEGYSVSREKKERFSLILESASTNQTSMYLCASSPSLGRRNTEAFFGQGTRLTVV.

The V gene is TRBV24-1, the J gene TRBJ2-5, with D possibly TRBD2 on 6 matching bases. This CDR3 comprises 14 residues. Germline-derived CDR1 and CDR2 are KGHDR and SFDVKD. The V gene lost 4 bases and the J gene lost 9 bases, with 17 bases spanning the gap. CDR3 sequence reads: CATSDRSFGEAQYF. The DNA of the CDR3 is TGTGCCACCAGTGACAGGTCCTTCGGGGAGGCCCAGTACTTC.